These T cell receptor beta chains were read from a single sample in a study of blood T cells in healthy people across ages. From the 5' RACE reads, TCRdb called clonotypes with MiXCR, one entry per CDR3 protein. The top ten hold over 10% of the sample, which has 650,000 to 1,000,000 distinct CDR3 sequences, around 36% seen once. The sample comprised blood. The receptors shown here come from a man between 18 and 29 years old in good health. CDR3s include the opening cysteine and the closing phenylalanine or tryptophan. The order of the fields is V gene, clone size, J gene, D gene, CDR3 DNA, CDR3 protein. A D gene is named only where the DNA matches it firmly. Where a row states a size, it is once, few, many or the class of an expanded clone; other rows omit it.

TRBV27	NA	TRBJ2-1	TRBD1	TGTGCCAGCAGACTCCTGGGAGGACAGGGTGCCAATGAGCAGTTCTTC	CASRLLGGQGANEQFF
TRBV20-1	once	TRBJ2-7	TRBD2	TGCAGTGCTAGAGCGGGGGGATACACCTACGAGCAGTACTTC	CSARAGGYTYEQYF
TRBV29-1	many	TRBJ2-1	NA	TGCAGCGTTGGGCTCTCCTACAATGAGCAGTTCTTC	CSVGLSYNEQFF
TRBV20-1	NA	TRBJ2-4	NA	TGCAGTGCTAAGCAGGGGCAAGAGGGAAACATTCCGTACTTC	CSAKQGQEGNIPYF
TRBV4-1	few	TRBJ2-4	NA	TGCGCCAGCAGCCAAGGGGCTAGCCCCCAGTACTTC	CASSQGASPQYF
TRBV10-3	many	TRBJ2-3	NA	TGTGCCATCAGTGAGTCGACTCGCCGGCAGGGTAAAGGCACAGATACGCAGTATTTT	CAISESTRRQGKGTDTQYF
TRBV7-9	NA	TRBJ2-2	NA	TGTGCCAGCAGCTTCGGCCTAGTACACACCGGGGAGCTGTTTTTT	CASSFGLVHTGELFF
TRBV4-1	NA	TRBJ2-2	NA	TGCGCCAGCAGCCTAAGGGTGACCGGGGAGCTGTTTTTT	CASSLRVTGELFF
TRBV6-5	few	TRBJ1-1	TRBD1	TGTGCCAGCAGTTACACCAAACAGGGGGCGGGTGAAGCTTTCTTT	CASSYTKQGAGEAFF
TRBV20-1	many	TRBJ1-5	NA	TGCAGTGCCAGTGCGTATAGCAATCAGCCCCAGCATTTT	CSASAYSNQPQHF
TRBV12-3/TRBV12-4	few	TRBJ1-1	NA	TGTGCCAGCAGTTTGGTTGTAGGGGAGGGCACTGAAGCTTTCTTT	CASSLVVGEGTEAFF
TRBV20-1	NA	TRBJ1-1	NA	TGCAGTGCGCACAAGTCGAGTATGAACACTGAAGCTTTCTTT	CSAHKSSMNTEAFF
TRBV20-1	many	TRBJ1-2	NA	TGCAGTGCTAGGGGGGGGAGATCCTATGGCTACACCTTC	CSARGGRSYGYTF
TRBV30	NA	TRBJ2-5	TRBD2	TGTGCCTGGAGCGGCGGGGGACAAGAGACCCAGTACTTC	CAWSGGGQETQYF
TRBV12-3/TRBV12-4	few	TRBJ1-1	NA	TGTGCCAGCAGTTTGAAGACCAACACTGAAGCTTTCTTT	CASSLKTNTEAFF
TRBV12-3/TRBV12-4	many	TRBJ1-4	NA	TGTGCCAGCAGTAGTAACACCGCTGATGAAAAACTGTTTTTT	CASSSNTADEKLFF
TRBV5-1	few	TRBJ2-1	NA	TGCGCCAGCAGCCGTGGGGCCCAGCTTTTGATGAGGAGCAATGAGCAGTTCTTC	CASSRGAQLLMRSNEQFF
TRBV6-6	NA	TRBJ2-3	NA	TGTGCCAGCAGACCCCGAGGGGCGGGGTATAGCACAGATACGCAGTATTTT	CASRPRGAGYSTDTQYF
TRBV27	few	TRBJ2-1	TRBD2	TGTGCCAGCAGTCCGACTAGCGGGGTCATAAATGAGCAGTTCTTC	CASSPTSGVINEQFF
TRBV6-5	NA	TRBJ2-5	TRBD1	TGTGCCAGCAGTTACTCGGGACAGGGCCGTTCTTGGGGGGCGGAGACCCAGTACTTC	CASSYSGQGRSWGAETQYF
TRBV5-1	few	TRBJ2-3	TRBD2	TGCGCCAGCAGCTTCGTAGCGGGTGGAGCACGGGATACGCAGTATTTT	CASSFVAGGARDTQYF
TRBV4-1	few	TRBJ2-1	NA	TGCGCCAGCAGCCAAGGCACTCAGGGGGGTTCGCAGTTCTTC	CASSQGTQGGSQFF
TRBV12-3/TRBV12-4	few	TRBJ2-4	TRBD2	TGTGCCAGCAGTCTAGGGACTAGCGTAAGATACATTCAGTACTTC	CASSLGTSVRYIQYF
TRBV12-3/TRBV12-4	NA	TRBJ2-2	TRBD2	TGTGCCAGCAGTGTTCTAAGGGGGGCGGGGGGTATGATCACCGGGGAGCTGTTTTTT	CASSVLRGAGGMITGELFF
TRBV5-1	NA	TRBJ2-4	NA	TGCGCCAGCAGCTCGCTCGGTACCCAAGCCAAAAACATTCAGTACTTC	CASSSLGTQAKNIQYF
TRBV5-1	few	TRBJ1-4	TRBD1	TGCGCCAGCAGCTCGGATGTGGGGACAGATGAAAAACTGTTTTTT	CASSSDVGTDEKLFF
TRBV14	few	TRBJ2-5	NA	TGTGCCAGCAGCCAAGTCGCGGGATACCTACAAGAGACCCAGTACTTC	CASSQVAGYLQETQYF
TRBV18	NA	TRBJ2-1	NA	TGTGCCAGCTCACCACCGGCCGAGGGAAACAATGAGCAGTTCTTC	CASSPPAEGNNEQFF
TRBV7-2	NA	TRBJ2-2	TRBD2	TGTGCCAGCAGCTTAAGGACTAGCGGGGGGATCACCGGGGAGCTGTTTTTT	CASSLRTSGGITGELFF
TRBV19	few	TRBJ1-5	TRBD1	TGTGCCAGTTTCACCACCGGGACAGGGGGCCTCCCATGCAATCAGCCCCAGCATTTT	CASFTTGTGGLPCNQPQHF
TRBV12-3/TRBV12-4	few	TRBJ1-5	NA	TGTGCCAGCAGTTTAGGCGGGGGAACTCAGCCCCAGCATTTT	CASSLGGGTQPQHF
TRBV4-2	many	TRBJ2-7	NA	TGTGCCAGCAGCCAAGAAACAGCGGTCTACAATGAGCAGTACTTC	CASSQETAVYNEQYF
TRBV6-2/TRBV6-3	NA	TRBJ2-7	NA	TGTGCCAGCAGTTACGGGGACTTTACCTACGAGCAGTACTTC	CASSYGDFTYEQYF
TRBV7-2	few	TRBJ1-2	TRBD1	TGTGCCAGCAGCCCCCCGGACAGGGAGCACTATGGCTACACCTTC	CASSPPDREHYGYTF
TRBV4-1	NA	TRBJ2-7	TRBD1	TGCGCCAGCAGCCATCCCGGACAGGACTACGAGCAGTACTTC	CASSHPGQDYEQYF
TRBV4-1	few	TRBJ1-1	TRBD1	TGCGCCAGCAGCCCCCGGGACAGGCTCACTGAAGCTTTCTTT	CASSPRDRLTEAFF
TRBV9	NA	TRBJ2-5	NA	TGTGCCAGCAGCGCGACCCAAGAGACCCAGTACTTC	CASSATQETQYF
TRBV12-3/TRBV12-4	NA	TRBJ2-5	TRBD1	TGTGCCAGCAGTTTAGGGTTAGGGACAGCATTCGAGACCCAGTACTTC	CASSLGLGTAFETQYF
TRBV12-3/TRBV12-4	NA	TRBJ2-1	TRBD1	TGTGCCAGCAGTTCCTCATCAAATGAGGGGGCAAATGAGCAGTTCTTC	CASSSSSNEGANEQFF
TRBV2	NA	TRBJ1-6	NA	TGTGCCAGCGAGCCTCTCAGCTCCTATAATTCACCCCTCCACTTT	CASEPLSSYNSPLHF
TRBV27	NA	TRBJ2-1	TRBD2	TGTGCCAGCAACCCTAGCGGGATCCCCTACAATGAGCAGTTCTTC	CASNPSGIPYNEQFF
TRBV6-1	NA	TRBJ1-1	TRBD1	TGTGCCAGCAGTGAAAGGGGGACAGCAGAAGCTTTCTTT	CASSERGTAEAFF
TRBV20-1	NA	TRBJ2-7	NA	TGCAGTGCTGAGGGCAACTACGAGCAGTACTTC	CSAEGNYEQYF
TRBV29-1	many	TRBJ2-1	TRBD1	TGCAGCGCTGGCCTCAGGGGGCATGAGCAGTTCTTC	CSAGLRGHEQFF
TRBV20-1	few	TRBJ1-5	TRBD1	TGCAGTGCCTCCGACGGGACAGTTCAGCCCCAGCATTTT	CSASDGTVQPQHF
TRBV3-1	few	TRBJ2-1	NA	TGTGCCAGCAGCCGCCGGGACTGGATGTTTGAGCAGTTCTTC	CASSRRDWMFEQFF
TRBV6-5	NA	TRBJ1-4	TRBD1	TGTGCCAGCAGTTACCGGGACAGGGGGCGATCTAATGAAAAACTGTTTTTT	CASSYRDRGRSNEKLFF
TRBV15	NA	TRBJ1-5	NA	TGTGCCACCAGCAGAGGAGTCAGGGTAAATCAGCCCCAGCATTTT	CATSRGVRVNQPQHF
TRBV5-1	NA	TRBJ2-3	TRBD2	TGCGCCAGCAGCTTGGGGACTAGCGGGCCAGATACGCAGTATTTT	CASSLGTSGPDTQYF
TRBV12-3/TRBV12-4	NA	TRBJ2-7	NA	TGTGCCAGCAGTTTTGGGGGGGCCGACGAGCAGTACTTC	CASSFGGADEQYF
TRBV7-2	NA	TRBJ1-3	NA	TGTGCCAGCAGCTTAAGCCCTATCAACTCTGGAAACACCATATATTTT	CASSLSPINSGNTIYF
TRBV4-1	many	TRBJ2-7	NA	TGCGCCAGCAGCCAAGGTTACCCGGACGAGCAGTACTTC	CASSQGYPDEQYF
TRBV7-2	NA	TRBJ1-6	NA	TGTGCCAGCAGCTTAGTTGGGGTACTCTCCTATAATTCACCCCTCCACTTT	CASSLVGVLSYNSPLHF